The 24 T cell receptor beta chains reported below all come from one sample, sequenced in a study of shared clonotypes between healthy human individuals. Generated by immunoSEQ multiplex PCR, the TCRdb table keeps only in-frame clones and is missing some. The repertoire holds 2 million to 2.5 million clones, with approximately 95% as singletons. Sequencing used naive CD4+ T cells from PBMCs. Documented subset: CD45RA+ positively selected. Source of these receptors: a man aged 18 to 30 in good health. Some clones in this sample may be carry-over from other donors' samples.

The gene calls are TRBV5-1 and TRBJ2-7, with D tentatively TRBD1 (6 bases). CDR1 and CDR2 from the germline V gene are SGHRS and YFSETQ. The CDR3 is made up of 14 amino acids. V was pared by 5 bases and J by 5 bases, with 17 bases between. CDR3 protein: CASRVTGSSHEQYF. The CDR3 region has the DNA TGCGCCAGCAGAGTAACAGGGTCGAGCCACGAGCAGTACTTC.

The chain uses TRBV30 and TRBJ2-7; TRBD2 agrees at 7 bases. The CDR3 totals 17 residues. V lost 0 bases, J lost 1 base, and 12 bases stayed unmatched. Per germline, CDR1 GTSNPN and CDR2 SVGIG (reference sequence). CDR3 in amino acids: CAWSVRARDYRSYEQYF. DNA for the CDR3: TGTGCCTGGAGTGTAAGGGCTCGGGACTATAGATCCTACGAGCAGTACTTC.

Worth noting for this clone: The sample holds other DNA sequences that translate to the same CDR3. This rearrangement joins TRBV18 to TRBJ2-7, with TRBD1 as a possible D gene (6 bases). The CDR3 loop spans 14 amino acids. Trimming left V 2 bases short and J 2 bases short, with 10 bases between. From germline, CDR1 is KGHSH and CDR2 LQKENI. The CDR3 DNA follows: TGTGCCAGCTCACCAACGACAGGAGCCTACGAGCAGTACTTC. This gives the protein CASSPTTGAYEQYF. The variable domain in full, completed from reference TRBV18 and TRBJ2-7, reads NAGVMQNPRHLVRRRGQEARLRCSPMKGHSHVYWYRQLPEEGLKFMVYLQKENIIDESGMPKERFSAEFPKEGPSILRIQQVVRGDSAAYFCASSPTTGAYEQYFGPGTRLTVT.

This chain uses TRBV7-2 with TRBJ2-3; 7 nucleotides agree with TRBD2. The CDR3 is 15 amino acids. The ends lost 6 bases at V and 2 bases at J; junction bases unmatched: 8. Germline V gene lookup returns CDR1 SGHTA and CDR2 FQGNSA. The CDR3 DNA reads TGTGCCAGCAGTTCGCTAGCGGACCTCACAGATACGCAGTATTTT. This codes for CASSSLADLTDTQYF. The variable domain in full, with the rest retrieved from reference TRBV7-2 and TRBJ2-3, is GAGVSQSPSNKVTEKGKDVELRCDPISGHTALYWYRQSLGQGLEFLIYFQGNSAPDKSGLPSDRFSAERTGGSVSTLTIQRTQQEDSAVYLCASSSLADLTDTQYFGPGTRLTVL.

This chain joins TRBV5-1 and TRBJ2-7, with D perhaps given as TRBD1 or TRBD2 (5 bases each). V lost 0 bases and J lost 1, with 14 bases in between. The CDR3 runs to 16 residues. The germline CDR1 and CDR2 sequences are SGHRS and YFSETQ. DNA of the CDR3: TGCGCCAGCAGCTTGGTGGACGGGACGGAGTCCTACGAGCAGTACTTC. This codes for CASSLVDGTESYEQYF.

The chain carries TRBV4-2 and TRBJ2-2, with a tentative D call TRBD2 (5 bases). Germline V gene sequence: CDR1 LGHNA, CDR2 YNFKEQ. The germline V and J ends were trimmed by 4 bases and 7 bases, with 16 bases remaining between them. The CDR3 is 15 residues long. The CDR3 DNA sequence: TGTGCCAGCAGCCCCGAGCGGCTATCACTCGGGGAGCTGTTTTTT. It translates to CASSPERLSLGELFF.

This clone came up once. The rearrangement links TRBV14 to TRBJ2-3, with 10 bases matching TRBD2. The germline CDR1 and CDR2 sequences are SGHDN and FVKESK. This CDR3 is 16 amino acids long. Unmatched junction bases numbered 4, after V lost 1 base and J lost 3 bases. The chain's CDR3 is CASSQGRTSGTDTQYF. CDR3 nucleotide sequence: TGTGCCAGCAGCCAAGGGCGGACTAGCGGAACAGATACGCAGTATTTT.

The rearrangement joins TRBV5-1 to TRBJ1-1; tentatively, D is TRBD1 (5 bases). This CDR3 spans 15 amino acids. Trimming shortened V by 4 bases and J by 3 bases, and 16 bases separated the two germline ends. Germline assignment: CDR1 SGHRS and CDR2 YFSETQ. This CDR3 reads CASSVGWGSDTEAFF. Written as DNA, the CDR3 is TGCGCCAGCAGCGTTGGTTGGGGCTCGGACACTGAAGCTTTCTTT.

This clone has a single count. The chain joins TRBV5-5 to TRBJ2-5; 7 bases map to TRBD2. CDR3 size: 15 residues. J was trimmed by 3 bases and V by 1 base; bases with no gene match: 6. Germline V gene lookup returns CDR1 SGHKS and CDR2 YYEKEE (reference sequence). CDR3 amino acids: CASSLRGSGEETQYF. The CDR3, as DNA: TGTGCCAGCAGCTTGCGCGGGAGTGGGGAAGAGACCCAGTACTTC.

Details on this clone: Different DNA sequences within this sample yield the same CDR3. The chain is built from TRBV9 and TRBJ2-1; D is undetermined. Per germline, CDR1 SGDLS and CDR2 YYNGEE. This CDR3 spans 15 amino acids. With 2 bases removed from V and 0 bases from J, the gap between germline ends came to 9 bases. CDR3 amino acids: CASSVAQSSYNEQFF. For the CDR3, the DNA is TGTGCCAGCAGCGTGGCGCAGAGCTCCTACAATGAGCAGTTCTTC.

The chain recombines TRBV5-1 with TRBJ2-5, with D perhaps being TRBD1 or TRBD2 (5 bases each). The J call may be in error: the DNA end matches TRBJ2-7 better. Germline CDR1 is SGHRS and CDR2 is YFSETQ. The CDR3 has 15 amino acids. In nucleotides, the CDR3 is TGCGCCAGCACCGCAGGGACCATAGACTCCTACGAGCAGTACTTC. The encoded protein is CASTAGTIDSYEQYF.

The chain recombines TRBV27 with TRBJ2-2; D call uncertain. The V end lost 5 bases, the J end lost 2 bases, and 9 bases lay between the germline ends. This CDR3 has 14 amino acids. The germline V gene encodes CDR1 MNHEY and CDR2 SMNVEV (reference sequence). This CDR3 reads CASSSLVNTGELFF. In nucleotides, the CDR3 is TGTGCCAGCAGTAGCCTAGTAAACACCGGGGAGCTGTTTTTT.

V and J are TRBV5-1 and TRBJ1-4; D unresolved. The V end lost 0 bases, the J end lost 4 bases, and 10 bases lay between the germline ends. Per the germline V gene, CDR1 is SGHRS and CDR2 is YFSETQ. This CDR3 spans 15 amino acids. The CDR3 spells CASSLEGSNNEKLFF. The DNA for the CDR3 is TGCGCCAGCAGCTTGGAAGGCAGCAATAATGAAAAACTGTTTTTT.

Note on this clone: The same CDR3 arises from other DNA sequences in this sample as well. The chain combines TRBV2 with TRBJ2-2, with D unclear. CDR3 length equals 12 residues. V lost 6 bases and J 2 bases, leaving 4 bases between the germline ends. Germline loops: CDR1 SNHLY, CDR2 FYNNEI. The CDR3 spells CASSGNTGELFF. The CDR3 coding sequence is TGTGCCAGCAGCGGCAACACCGGGGAGCTGTTTTTT.

V usage is TRBV19 and J usage is TRBJ1-3, with TRBD1 as a possible D gene (6 bases). Germline assignment: CDR1 LNHDA and CDR2 SQIVND (reference sequence). The CDR3 length is 15 residues. V shed 5 bases and J shed 4 bases, with 15 bases lying between them. CDR3 in amino acids: CASSVDRSRGNTIYF. As DNA, the CDR3 is TGTGCCAGTAGTGTCGACAGGTCCAGGGGAAACACCATATATTTT.

V and J are TRBV5-1 and TRBJ1-1; TRBD1 agrees at 7 bases. Germline V gene lookup returns CDR1 SGHRS and CDR2 YFSETQ. The CDR3 is 12 residues long. V lost 3 bases and J lost 9; bases outside the gene matches: 5. CDR3 protein: CASSSETGQAFF. The CDR3 nucleotides are TGCGCCAGCAGCTCCGAGACAGGGCAAGCTTTCTTT.

This chain links TRBV5-1 with TRBJ2-3; D is perhaps TRBD1 or TRBD2 (5 bases each). The CDR3 is 18 amino acids. V lost 5 bases and J lost 0, with 22 bases in between. CDR1 is SGHRS, CDR2 YFSETQ, per germline. CDR3 sequence reads: CASSSLTGTVTSTDTQYF. In DNA, the CDR3 is TGCGCCAGCAGTTCGCTAACCGGGACGGTTACTAGCACAGATACGCAGTATTTT.

The chain combines TRBV9 with TRBJ2-7; no definite D call. The length of the CDR3 is 12 residues. The V gene lost 3 bases and the J gene lost 7 bases, with 11 bases spanning the gap. CDR1 and CDR2 (germline): SGDLS, YYNGEE. CDR3 protein: CASSGDGREQYF. The CDR3 DNA reads as TGTGCCAGCAGCGGAGATGGTAGGGAGCAGTACTTC.

This sequence joins TRBV2 and TRBJ2-3, with 10 bases that match TRBD2. V was clipped by 6 bases and J by 2 bases; unmatched bases: 5. The CDR3 covers 15 residues. The V gene's germline CDR1 is SNHLY and CDR2 FYNNEI. The CDR3 DNA sequence: TGTGCCAGCAGCGCAGCGGGAGGGTTCACAGATACGCAGTATTTT. Its protein product is CASSAAGGFTDTQYF. Complete variable domain (other parts from reference TRBV2 and TRBJ2-3): EPEVTQTPSHQVTQMGQEVILRCVPISNHLYFYWYRQILGQKVEFLVSFYNNEISEKSEIFDDQFSVERPDGSNFTLKIRSTKLEDSAMYFCASSAAGGFTDTQYFGPGTRLTVL.

The genes are TRBV5-1 and TRBJ2-3; 9 bases agree with TRBD1. In germline, CDR1 is SGHRS, CDR2 YFSETQ. The trim removed 2 bases at V and 0 bases at J, leaving 4 bases unmatched. This CDR3 is built from 16 residues. The CDR3 DNA reads as TGCGCCAGCAGCTTAACAGGGGGCATAAGCACAGATACGCAGTATTTT. This gives the protein CASSLTGGISTDTQYF.

The V gene is TRBV27, the J gene TRBJ1-1; a weak D match, TRBD1 (5 bases). The germline CDR1 and CDR2 sequences are MNHEY and SMNVEV (reference sequence). With 2 bases removed from V and 7 bases from J, the gap between germline ends came to 17 bases. The CDR3 runs to 15 residues. The CDR3 DNA reads TGTGCCAGCAGTTTAGGCCAAGGGACCGGGGGTGAAGCTTTCTTT. Its protein product is CASSLGQGTGGEAFF.

The CDR3 bases are TGCGCCAGCGGGAATCCCCTCGGGACAGGGGGCTCCTACAATGAGCAGTTCTTC. Amino acids: CASGNPLGTGGSYNEQFF. The rearrangement joins TRBV5-1 to TRBJ2-1; 11 nucleotides match TRBD1. The germline gives CDR1 SGHRS, CDR2 YFSETQ. Losses at the gene ends were 7 bases for V and 0 bases for J; bases not matched to a gene: 12. The CDR3 totals 18 residues.

This clone occurred a few times. The V and J genes are TRBV11-2 and TRBJ1-1, with D tentatively TRBD1 (5 bases). CDR3 length: 12 amino acids. The ends were cut back, 6 bases at V and 10 bases at J, with 15 bases in the middle. Germline assignment: CDR1 SGHAT and CDR2 FQNNGV. The CDR3 loop is CASRYDSGGAFF. CDR3 nucleotides: TGTGCCAGCAGATACGACTCGGGGGGAGCTTTCTTT.

This clone has a single count. The chain has TRBV7-9 and TRBJ1-2; D is unresolved. This CDR3 comprises 14 residues. Germline V CDR1 and CDR2: SEHNR, FQNEAQ (reference sequence). The germline V and J ends were trimmed by 3 bases and 8 bases, with 16 bases remaining between them. CDR3 loop: CASSLGLGPGGYTF. As DNA, the CDR3 is TGTGCCAGCAGCTTGGGTCTCGGGCCGGGGGGCTACACCTTC.